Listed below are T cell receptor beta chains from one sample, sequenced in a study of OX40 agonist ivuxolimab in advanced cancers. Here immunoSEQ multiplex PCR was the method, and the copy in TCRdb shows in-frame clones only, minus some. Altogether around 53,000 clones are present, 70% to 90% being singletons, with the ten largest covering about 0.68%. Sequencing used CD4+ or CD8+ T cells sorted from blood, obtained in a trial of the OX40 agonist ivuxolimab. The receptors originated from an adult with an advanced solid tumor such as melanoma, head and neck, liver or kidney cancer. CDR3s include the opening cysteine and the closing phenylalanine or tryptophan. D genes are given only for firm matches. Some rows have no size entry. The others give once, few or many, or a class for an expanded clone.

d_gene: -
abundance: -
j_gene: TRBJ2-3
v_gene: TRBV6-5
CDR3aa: CASSRGERTDTQYF
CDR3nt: TGTGCCAGCAGTAGGGGGGAGCGCACAGATACGCAGTATTTT

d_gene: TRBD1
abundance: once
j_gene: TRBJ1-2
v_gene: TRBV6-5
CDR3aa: CASSGPGTANYGYTF
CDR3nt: TGTGCCAGCAGTGGACCGGGGACAGCTAACTATGGCTACACCTTC

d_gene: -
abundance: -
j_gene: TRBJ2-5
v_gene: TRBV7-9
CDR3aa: CASRSSQETQYF
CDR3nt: TGTGCCAGCAGGTCCTCCCAAGAGACCCAGTACTTC

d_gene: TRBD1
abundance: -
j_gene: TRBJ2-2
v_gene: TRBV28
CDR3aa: CASRRQGFRLAGELFF
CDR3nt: TGTGCCAGCAGGCGACAGGGGTTTAGATTGGCCGGGGAGCTGTTTTTT

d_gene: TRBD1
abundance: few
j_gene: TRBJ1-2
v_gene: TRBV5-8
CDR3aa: CASSLIGTGNGGYTF
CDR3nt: TGTGCCAGCAGCCTGATCGGGACAGGGAATGGAGGCTACACCTTC

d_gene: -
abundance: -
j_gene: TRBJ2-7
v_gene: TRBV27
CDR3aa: CASSPSGGRYEQYF
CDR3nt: TGTGCCAGCAGCCCGTCAGGGGGGAGGTACGAGCAGTACTTC

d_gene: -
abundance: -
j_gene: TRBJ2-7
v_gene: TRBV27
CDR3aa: CASSITAISYEQYF
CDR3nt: TGTGCCAGCAGTATCACAGCCATCTCCTACGAGCAGTACTTC

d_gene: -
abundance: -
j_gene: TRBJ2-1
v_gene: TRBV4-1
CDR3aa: CASSQGLFSYNEQFF
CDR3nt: TGCGCCAGCAGCCAAGGACTCTTCTCCTACAATGAGCAGTTCTTC

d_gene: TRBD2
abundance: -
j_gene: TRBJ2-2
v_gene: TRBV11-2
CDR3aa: CASRSSSGSVAGELFF
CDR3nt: TGTGCCAGCAGGAGCTCTAGCGGGAGTGTCGCCGGGGAGCTGTTTTTT

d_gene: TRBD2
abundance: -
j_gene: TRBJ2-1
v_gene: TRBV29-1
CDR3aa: CSVWRPGGVHNEQFF
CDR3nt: TGCAGCGTCTGGAGGCCGGGGGGGGTGCACAATGAGCAGTTCTTC

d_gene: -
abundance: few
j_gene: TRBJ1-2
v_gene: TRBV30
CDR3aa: CAWSVHYGYTF
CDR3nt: TGTGCCTGGAGTGTACACTATGGCTACACCTTC

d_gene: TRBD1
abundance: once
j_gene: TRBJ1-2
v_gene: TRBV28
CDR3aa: CASGDRGRYSYGYTF
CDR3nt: TGTGCCAGCGGAGACAGGGGAAGGTATTCGTATGGCTACACCTTC

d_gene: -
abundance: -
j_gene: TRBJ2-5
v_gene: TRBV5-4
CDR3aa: CASSLGGVETQYF
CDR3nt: TGTGCCAGCAGCTTGGGCGGAGTTGAGACCCAGTACTTC

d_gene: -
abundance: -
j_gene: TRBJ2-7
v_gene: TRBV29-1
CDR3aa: CSHGDSYEQYF
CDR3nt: TGCAGCCACGGCGACTCCTACGAGCAGTACTTC

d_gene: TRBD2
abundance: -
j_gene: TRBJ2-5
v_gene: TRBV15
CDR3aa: CATSPERLAAQYF
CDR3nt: TGTGCCACCTCCCCTGAACGGCTAGCGGCCCAGTACTTC

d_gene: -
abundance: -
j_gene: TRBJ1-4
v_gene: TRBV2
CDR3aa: CASSWSLNEKLFF
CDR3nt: TGTGCCAGCAGTTGGTCCCTTAATGAAAAACTGTTTTTT

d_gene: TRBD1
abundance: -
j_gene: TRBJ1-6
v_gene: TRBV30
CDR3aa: CAWSPLQGFGVPLHF
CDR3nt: TGTGCCTGGAGTCCTTTACAGGGGTTTGGTGTACCCCTCCACTTT

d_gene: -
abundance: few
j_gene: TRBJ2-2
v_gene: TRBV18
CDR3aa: CASSRSTQNTGELFF
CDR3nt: TGTGCCAGCTCACGGTCAACTCAGAACACCGGGGAGCTGTTTTTT

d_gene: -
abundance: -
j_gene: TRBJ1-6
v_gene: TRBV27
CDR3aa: CASKVAGSPLHF
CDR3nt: TGTGCCAGCAAAGTAGCCGGATCACCCCTCCACTTT

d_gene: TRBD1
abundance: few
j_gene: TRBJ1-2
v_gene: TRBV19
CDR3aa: CASSRTGSYGYTF
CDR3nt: TGTGCCAGTAGTAGGACAGGGTCCTATGGCTACACCTTC

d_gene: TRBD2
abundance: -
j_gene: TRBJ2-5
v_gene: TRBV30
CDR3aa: CAWSVAGGRVTQYF
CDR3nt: TGTGCCTGGAGTGTTGCGGGAGGGAGGGTGACCCAGTACTTC

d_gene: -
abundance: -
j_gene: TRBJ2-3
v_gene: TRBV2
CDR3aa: CASSVRRTDTQYF
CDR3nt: TGTGCCAGCAGTGTTAGAAGGACAGATACGCAGTATTTT

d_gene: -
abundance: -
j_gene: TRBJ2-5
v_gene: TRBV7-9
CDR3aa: CASSLLGPLGEETQYF
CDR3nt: TGTGCCAGCAGCTTATTGGGCCCCTTAGGCGAAGAGACCCAGTACTTC

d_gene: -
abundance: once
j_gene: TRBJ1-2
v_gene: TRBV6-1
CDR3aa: CASSQGYGYTF
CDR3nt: TGTGCCAGCAGCCAGGGTTATGGCTACACCTTC

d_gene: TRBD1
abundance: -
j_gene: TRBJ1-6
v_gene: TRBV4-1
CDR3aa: CASSLTGQPNSPLHF
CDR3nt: TGCGCCAGCAGCCTTACGGGACAGCCTAATTCACCCCTCCACTTT

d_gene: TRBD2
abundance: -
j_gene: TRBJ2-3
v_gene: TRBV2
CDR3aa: CASSASGRAQYF
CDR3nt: TGTGCCAGCAGCGCAAGCGGGAGGGCGCAGTATTTT

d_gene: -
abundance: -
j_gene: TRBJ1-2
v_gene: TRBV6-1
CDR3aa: CASLRKGGANYGYTF
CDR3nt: TGTGCCAGCCTCCGGAAGGGGGGAGCTAACTATGGCTACACCTTC

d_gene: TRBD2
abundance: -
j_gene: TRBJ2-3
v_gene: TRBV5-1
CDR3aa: CASSNSGGSDTQYF
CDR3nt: TGCGCCAGCAGCAATTCGGGAGGATCCGATACGCAGTATTTT

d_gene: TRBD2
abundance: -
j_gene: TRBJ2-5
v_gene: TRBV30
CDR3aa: CAWTLAGETQYF
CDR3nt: TGTGCCTGGACCCTAGCGGGGGAGACCCAGTACTTC

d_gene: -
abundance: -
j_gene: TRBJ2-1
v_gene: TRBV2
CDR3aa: CASSRTLEQFF
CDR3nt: TGTGCCAGCAGTCGCACGCTTGAGCAGTTCTTC

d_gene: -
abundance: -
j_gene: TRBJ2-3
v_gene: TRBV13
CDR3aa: CASSLGGIGTDTQYF
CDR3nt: TGTGCCAGCAGCTTAGGAGGGATAGGCACAGATACGCAGTATTTT

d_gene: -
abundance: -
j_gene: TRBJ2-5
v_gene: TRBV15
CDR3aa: CATSRAGLPLETQYF
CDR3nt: TGTGCCACCAGCAGGGCGGGACTCCCCTTAGAGACCCAGTACTTC

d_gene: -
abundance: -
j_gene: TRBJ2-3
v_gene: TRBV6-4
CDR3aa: CASSDSIGTSTDTQYF
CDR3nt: TGTGCCAGCAGTGACTCTATAGGGACAAGCACAGATACGCAGTATTTT

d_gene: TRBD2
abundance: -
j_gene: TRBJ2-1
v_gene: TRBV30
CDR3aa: CAWGLAGGYNEQFF
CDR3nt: TGTGCCTGGGGACTAGCGGGGGGCTACAATGAGCAGTTCTTC

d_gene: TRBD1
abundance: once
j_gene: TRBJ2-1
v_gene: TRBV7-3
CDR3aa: CASSRRSTGQGENEQFF
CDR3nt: TGTGCCAGCAGCCGCAGAAGTACGGGACAGGGGGAAAATGAGCAGTTCTTC

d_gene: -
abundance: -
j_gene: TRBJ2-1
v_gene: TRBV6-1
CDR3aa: CASSEPWGLNEQFF
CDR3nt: TGTGCCAGCAGTGAACCGTGGGGGCTCAATGAGCAGTTCTTC

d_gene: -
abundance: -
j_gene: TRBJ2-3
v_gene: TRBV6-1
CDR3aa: CASKANGEDTQYF
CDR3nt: TGTGCCAGCAAAGCGAACGGGGAAGATACGCAGTATTTT

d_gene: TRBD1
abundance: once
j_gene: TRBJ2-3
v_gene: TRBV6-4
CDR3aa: CASSQGTGAQYF
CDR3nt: TGTGCCAGCAGTCAAGGGACAGGAGCGCAGTATTTT

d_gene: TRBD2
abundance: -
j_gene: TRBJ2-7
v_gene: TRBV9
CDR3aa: CASSLGLAVSYEQYF
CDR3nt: TGTGCCAGCAGCCTCGGACTAGCGGTTTCCTACGAGCAGTACTTC

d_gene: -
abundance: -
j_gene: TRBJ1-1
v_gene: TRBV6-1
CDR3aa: CASSPAVLTEAFF
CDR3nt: TGTGCCAGCAGTCCAGCTGTCCTCACTGAAGCTTTCTTT

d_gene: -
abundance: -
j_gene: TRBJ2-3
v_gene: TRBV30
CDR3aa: CAWSVGPPWDTQYF
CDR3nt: TGTGCCTGGAGTGTTGGTCCTCCCTGGGATACGCAGTATTTT

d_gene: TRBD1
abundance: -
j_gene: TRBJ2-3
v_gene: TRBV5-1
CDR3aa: CASSLGDRGRLADTQYF
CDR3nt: TGCGCCAGCAGCTTGGGGGACAGGGGGCGGTTAGCAGATACGCAGTATTTT

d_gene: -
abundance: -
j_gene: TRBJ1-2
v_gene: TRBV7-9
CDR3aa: CASSLEDNYGYTF
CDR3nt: TGTGCCAGCAGCTTAGAGGATAACTATGGCTACACCTTC

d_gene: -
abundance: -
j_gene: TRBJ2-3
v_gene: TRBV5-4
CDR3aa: CASSLEGSPTDTQYF
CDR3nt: TGTGCCAGCAGCCTTGAGGGGAGCCCCACAGATACGCAGTATTTT

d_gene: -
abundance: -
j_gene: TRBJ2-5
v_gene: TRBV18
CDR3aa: CASSPNLYQETQYF
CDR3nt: TGTGCCAGCTCACCCAACCTGTACCAAGAGACCCAGTACTTC

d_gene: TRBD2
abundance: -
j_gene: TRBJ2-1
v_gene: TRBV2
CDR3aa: CASSATLAGLNEQFF
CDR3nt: TGTGCCAGCAGTGCGACTCTAGCGGGACTCAATGAGCAGTTCTTC

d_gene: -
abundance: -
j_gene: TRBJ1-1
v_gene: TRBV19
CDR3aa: CASSIAAATGVGAFF
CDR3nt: TGTGCCAGTAGTATAGCGGCAGCAACTGGGGTAGGAGCTTTCTTT

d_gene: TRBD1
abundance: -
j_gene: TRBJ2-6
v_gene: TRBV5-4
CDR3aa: CASTRTGGAGANVLTF
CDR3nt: TGTGCCAGCACCCGGACAGGGGGCGCTGGGGCCAACGTCCTGACTTTC

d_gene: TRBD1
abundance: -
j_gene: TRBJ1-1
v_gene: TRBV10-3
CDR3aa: CAINTGGGDTFF
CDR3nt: TGTGCCATCAATACAGGGGGCGGTGATACTTTCTTT

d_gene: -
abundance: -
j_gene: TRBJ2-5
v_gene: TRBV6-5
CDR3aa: CASSSFGGTQYF
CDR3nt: TGTGCCAGCAGTTCCTTCGGAGGGACCCAGTACTTC

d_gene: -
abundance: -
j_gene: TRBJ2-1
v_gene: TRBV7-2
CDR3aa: CASSLAGQSYNEQFF
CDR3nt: TGTGCCAGCAGCCTCGCGGGACAATCCTACAATGAGCAGTTCTTC

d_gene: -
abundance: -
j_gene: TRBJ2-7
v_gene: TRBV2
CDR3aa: CASNEKGSSYEQYF
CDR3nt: TGTGCCAGCAACGAAAAGGGGAGCTCCTACGAGCAGTACTTC

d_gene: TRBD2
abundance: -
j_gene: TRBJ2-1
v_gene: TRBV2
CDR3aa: CASSEEAGVEQFF
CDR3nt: TGTGCCAGCAGTGAAGAAGCGGGAGTGGAGCAGTTCTTC

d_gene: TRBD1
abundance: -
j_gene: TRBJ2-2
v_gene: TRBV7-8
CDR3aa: CASSLVGARTGITGELFF
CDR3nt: TGTGCCAGCAGCTTAGTGGGGGCCAGGACAGGGATCACCGGGGAGCTGTTTTTT

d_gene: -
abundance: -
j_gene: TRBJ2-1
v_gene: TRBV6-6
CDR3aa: CASSPVGENEQFF
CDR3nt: TGTGCCAGCAGCCCGGTGGGGGAGAATGAGCAGTTCTTC

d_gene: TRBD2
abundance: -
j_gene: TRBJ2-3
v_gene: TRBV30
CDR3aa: CAWSNAGGNTQYF
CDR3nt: TGTGCCTGGAGTAATGCGGGAGGAAATACGCAGTATTTT

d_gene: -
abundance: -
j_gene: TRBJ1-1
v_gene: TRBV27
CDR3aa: CASSLSAGRALEAFF
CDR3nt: TGTGCCAGCAGTTTATCGGCAGGACGAGCCCTTGAAGCTTTCTTT

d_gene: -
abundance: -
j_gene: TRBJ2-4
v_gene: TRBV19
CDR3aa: CASSTQTENIQYF
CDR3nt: TGTGCCAGTAGTACCCAGACAGAAAACATTCAGTACTTC

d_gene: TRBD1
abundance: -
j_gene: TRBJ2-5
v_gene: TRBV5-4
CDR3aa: CASSLGTGQGETQYF
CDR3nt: TGTGCCAGCAGCTTGGGGACGGGACAGGGAGAGACCCAGTACTTC